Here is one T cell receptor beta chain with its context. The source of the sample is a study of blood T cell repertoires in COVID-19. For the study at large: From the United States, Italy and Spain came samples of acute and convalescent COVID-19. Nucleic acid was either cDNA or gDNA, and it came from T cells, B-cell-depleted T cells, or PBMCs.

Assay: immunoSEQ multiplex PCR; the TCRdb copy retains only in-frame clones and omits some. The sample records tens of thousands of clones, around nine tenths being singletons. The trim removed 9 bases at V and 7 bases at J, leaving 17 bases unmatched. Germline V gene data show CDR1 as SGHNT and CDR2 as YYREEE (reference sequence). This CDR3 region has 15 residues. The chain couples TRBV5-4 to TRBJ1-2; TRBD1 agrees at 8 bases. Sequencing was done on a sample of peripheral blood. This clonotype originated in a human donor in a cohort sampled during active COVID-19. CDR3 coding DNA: TGTGCCACCGATGACATTAAACAGGGGGGTGGTGGCTACACCTTC. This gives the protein CATDDIKQGGGGYTF.